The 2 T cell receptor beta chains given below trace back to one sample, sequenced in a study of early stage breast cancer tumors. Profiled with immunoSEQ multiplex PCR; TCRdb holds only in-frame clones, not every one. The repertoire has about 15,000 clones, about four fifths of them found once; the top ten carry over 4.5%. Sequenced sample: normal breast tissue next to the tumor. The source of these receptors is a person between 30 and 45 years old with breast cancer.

The CDR3 bases are TGTGCCAGTAGTAACTACGGGAGGGCCGGGACAGATACGCAGTATTTT. Amino acids: CASSNYGRAGTDTQYF. This rearrangement joins TRBV19 to TRBJ2-3; TRBD2 agrees at 8 bases. CDR1 LNHDA and CDR2 SQIVND come from the germline V gene (reference sequence). The trim removed 4 bases at V and 3 bases at J, leaving 9 bases unmatched. The CDR3 runs to 16 residues.

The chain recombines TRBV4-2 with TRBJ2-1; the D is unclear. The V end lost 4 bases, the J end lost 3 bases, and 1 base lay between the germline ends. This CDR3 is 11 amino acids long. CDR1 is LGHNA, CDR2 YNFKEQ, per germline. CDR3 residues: CASSLYNEQFF. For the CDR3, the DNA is TGTGCCAGCAGCCTCTACAATGAGCAGTTCTTC.